These 12 T cell receptor beta chains were sequenced from one sample in a study of beta chain features in type 1 diabetes (dated by TCRdb to between 2018 and 2020). The library was generated by the immunoSEQ multiplex PCR assay. The entire isolated RNA was reverse transcribed using the High Capacity cDNA Reverse Transcription Kit, and thus expressed TCRB transcripts were sequenced. TCRdb took this table from immuneACCESS and kept in-frame rearrangements with V and J called. Such tables lack part of the clones; where checked against another copy, unresolved V genes explain under half of the gap, and the rest is unexplained. In all, the sample holds some 200,000 clones, and under 13% of those were seen once. The biggest ten clones account for approximately 1.3% of the sample. The sequencing input was central memory CD4+ T cells from blood. These receptors originate from a man aged 18 to 29 in good health.

This clone was detected only a few times. The chain couples TRBV9 to TRBJ2-6; 15 nucleotides agree with TRBD2. V was pared by 0 bases and J by 2 bases, with 0 bases of the junction left unmatched. The CDR3 is 18 amino acids. Germline loops: CDR1 SGDLS, CDR2 YYNGEE. Written as DNA, the CDR3 is TGTGCCAGCAGCGTAGGGACTAGCGGGAGGGCTGGGGCCAACGTCCTGACTTTC. Protein product: CASSVGTSGRAGANVLTF.

Ten or more counts support this clone. The junction departs from the called germline gene at one end, perhaps through a read error. The chain combines TRBV2 with TRBJ2-5, with 9 nucleotides matching TRBD1. CDR3 size: 11 residues. Germline-derived CDR1 and CDR2 are SNHLY and FYNNEI. The CDR3 region is CASSGTGTGNF. CDR3 in DNA: TGTGCCAGCAGTGGAACCGGGACAGGGAACTTC.

CDR3 bases: TGTGCCAGCAGTGACAGGAACACTGAAGCTTTCTTT. It encodes CASSDRNTEAFF. The gene calls are TRBV2 and TRBJ1-1; D is ambiguous. Germline loops: CDR1 SNHLY, CDR2 FYNNEI. This CDR3 comprises 12 residues. With 3 bases removed from V and 1 base from J, the gap between germline ends came to 3 bases.

This clone was counted between two and nine times. The V and J genes are TRBV4-3 and TRBJ1-2, with D possibly TRBD1 on 5 matching bases. Per the germline V gene, CDR1 is LGHNA and CDR2 is YSLEER. V was trimmed by 1 base and J by 6 bases, leaving 15 bases between them. This CDR3 is built from 15 residues. The DNA of the CDR3 is TGCGCCAGCAGCCAAGTGGGCAGGGACCTCCATGGCTACACCTTC. Translating gives CASSQVGRDLHGYTF.

The rearrangement joins TRBV5-1 to TRBJ2-4; possibly TRBD2 for D (6 bases). Trimming took off 4 bases at V and 1 base at J, with 15 bases between the two ends. Germline V gives CDR1 SGHRS, CDR2 YFSETQ. There are 16 residues in the CDR3. The CDR3 protein is CASSPYGGLAKNIQYF. DNA of the CDR3: TGCGCCAGCAGCCCATACGGAGGGTTGGCCAAAAACATTCAGTACTTC.

This clone was picked up a small number of times. This sequence joins TRBV7-2 and TRBJ2-7; D might be TRBD2 (5 bases). This CDR3 is built from 14 residues. V lost 4 bases, J lost 2 bases, and 12 bases lay in between. The germline gives CDR1 SGHTA, CDR2 FQGNSA. CDR3 in DNA: TGTGCCAGCAGCTCAAACCGGGAAGCCTACGAGCAGTACTTC. Translating it yields CASSSNREAYEQYF. Combining the CDR3 with reference TRBV7-2 and TRBJ2-7 gives the whole variable domain GAGVSQSPSNKVTEKGKDVELRCDPISGHTALYWYRQSLGQGLEFLIYFQGNSAPDKSGLPSDRFSAERTGGSVSTLTIQRTQQEDSAVYLCASSSNREAYEQYFGPGTRLTVT.

V gene TRBV5-6 combines with J gene TRBJ2-4, with unresolved D. Germline CDR1 SGHDT, CDR2 YYEEEE. The ends were cut back, 0 bases at V and 8 bases at J, with 6 bases in the middle. There are 12 residues in the CDR3. CDR3 bases: TGTGCCAGCAGCTTGGACGGACACATTCAGTACTTC. As protein: CASSLDGHIQYF.

This clone was seen at least ten times. The chain links TRBV2 to TRBJ2-3; 9 bases line up with TRBD1. The germline gives CDR1 SNHLY, CDR2 FYNNEI. The CDR3 totals 15 residues. The V gene end was trimmed by 3 bases and the J gene end by 3 bases; junction bases not matched to a gene: 4. The chain's CDR3 is CASSEEGQGTDTQYF. The CDR3 DNA is TGTGCCAGCAGTGAGGAGGGACAGGGAACAGATACGCAGTATTTT. The complete variable domain, with remaining parts taken from reference TRBV2 and TRBJ2-3, reads EPEVTQTPSHQVTQMGQEVILRCVPISNHLYFYWYRQILGQKVEFLVSFYNNEISEKSEIFDDQFSVERPDGSNFTLKIRSTKLEDSAMYFCASSEEGQGTDTQYFGPGTRLTVL.

In this sample, this clone turned up a few times. The chain uses TRBV5-1 and TRBJ2-3; D not resolved. Germline CDR1 reads SGHRS; CDR2 reads YFSETQ. Trimming cost V 0 bases and J 13 bases, with 18 bases left between them. The CDR3 totals 14 residues. Written as DNA, the CDR3 is TGCGCCAGCAGCTTGGACTTAACGCGACCAGTTAAGTATTTT. This codes for CASSLDLTRPVKYF.

This clone appeared a few times. The chain combines TRBV2 with TRBJ2-7; 12 bases fit TRBD1. CDR1 SNHLY and CDR2 FYNNEI come from the germline V gene. V dropped 10 bases and J dropped 0; count of bases not matched to a gene: 4. The CDR3 loop spans 14 amino acids. This CDR3 is CAIVGQGASYEQYF. CDR3 DNA sequence: TGTGCCATCGTGGGACAGGGGGCCTCCTACGAGCAGTACTTC.

The chain uses TRBV19 and TRBJ2-3; no reliable D call. Trimming took off 3 bases at V and 1 base at J, with 5 bases between the two ends. The CDR3 extends over 13 amino acids. The germline V gene has CDR1 LNHDA and CDR2 SQIVND (reference sequence). The chain's CDR3 is CASSITGTDTQYF. For the CDR3, the DNA is TGTGCCAGTAGTATCACCGGCACAGATACGCAGTATTTT.

The sample holds a few counts of this clone. In DNA, the CDR3 is TGTGCCAGCAGCCTGGGACAGACGGCGAACACCGGGGAGCTGTTTTTT. This gives the protein CASSLGQTANTGELFF. This sequence joins TRBV11-3 and TRBJ2-2; 7 positions match TRBD1. The trim removed 5 bases at V and 0 bases at J, leaving 6 bases unmatched. This CDR3 is built from 16 residues. The germline V gene encodes CDR1 SGHNT and CDR2 YENEEA.